The sample holds many counts of the clone carrying this T cell receptor beta chain. The entry originates in a study of early T cells in non-severe SARS-CoV-2 infection. V lost 8 bases to trimming and J lost 0 bases, with 5 bases between them. The CDR3 has 13 residues. CDR1 and CDR2 (germline): SGHAT, FQNNGV. TCRdb passed the 5' RACE reads through MiXCR, listing each CDR3 protein once. In the table there are about 30,000 distinct CDR3 sequences, roughly 6.6% of which are singletons. The clonotype originates from an adult who was a healthcare worker with PCR-confirmed SARS-CoV-2 infection or an uninfected control (not recorded which). The rearrangement joins TRBV11-2 to TRBJ2-6; no clear D gene. The sample taken for sequencing was whole blood. The CDR3 spells CASLFSGANVLTF. As DNA, the CDR3 is TGTGCCAGCCTCTTCTCTGGGGCCAACGTCCTGACTTTC.